This is a list of T cell receptor beta chains from one sample in a study of cytotoxic CD8 clonotypes in ibrutinib-treated CLL. The method was immunoSEQ multiplex PCR; TCRdb's version includes in-frame clones alone and lacks a portion of them. The sample carries tens of thousands of clones, 53% recorded once. Sequencing was performed on PBMCs, taken after 12 months of ibrutinib treatment. The receptors shown here come from a human donor with chronic lymphocytic leukemia. Each CDR3 is given with its conserved first and last residue. A D gene is named only where the DNA matches it firmly. The size of a clone is reported for some rows only, either as once, few or many, or as a class for expanded clones.

v_call,d_call,j_call,clone_size,cdr3_nt,cdr3_aa
TRBV27,TRBD1,TRBJ1-2,few,TGTGCCAGCAGGCCTGGGGACAGGGCACGTGGCTACACCTTC,CASRPGDRARGYTF
TRBV5-1,-,TRBJ2-5,-,TGCGCCAGCAGCTCCTCAGGGACCCAGTACTTC,CASSSSGTQYF
TRBV27,TRBD2,TRBJ2-2,-,TGTGCCAGCAGTTTATCTTGGCTAGCGGGAGTGGGTTCGAACACCGGGGAGCTGTTTTTT,CASSLSWLAGVGSNTGELFF
TRBV7-9,TRBD1,TRBJ1-5,few,TGTGCCAGCAGCTTAGAGGGACAGAATCAGCCCCAGCATTTT,CASSLEGQNQPQHF
TRBV11-2,TRBD1,TRBJ2-2,-,TGTGCCAGCAGCTCCCCCGGGACAGGAAAAGGAGCCGGGGAGCTGTTTTTT,CASSSPGTGKGAGELFF
TRBV9,TRBD2,TRBJ2-3,few,TGTGCCAGCAGCGTATTTGGGCTAGCGGGAGAGGCTAGCACAGATACGCAGTATTTT,CASSVFGLAGEASTDTQYF
TRBV30,TRBD1,TRBJ1-2,-,TGTGCCTGGAGGACAGGGGTGGACTATGGCTACACCTTC,CAWRTGVDYGYTF
TRBV27,TRBD1,TRBJ1-4,few,TGTGCCAGCAGTGGGTGGACAGGGGGCGGTGAAAAACTGTTTTTT,CASSGWTGGGEKLFF
TRBV18,TRBD2,TRBJ2-3,few,TGTGCCAGCTCCCCGCTAGCGGGAGGAGGTGATACGCAGTATTTT,CASSPLAGGGDTQYF
TRBV7-2,-,TRBJ1-2,once,TGTGCCAGCAGCTCCTCTGGCTACACCTTC,CASSSSGYTF
TRBV4-2,-,TRBJ2-1,few,TGTGCCAGCAGCCCCCGGCTAGCCGAGATAAGCTCCTACAATGAGCAGTTCTTC,CASSPRLAEISSYNEQFF
TRBV2,TRBD1,TRBJ1-2,many,TGTGCCAGCAGTGAAGTGAGGGGGCGAGGTGGCTACACCTTC,CASSEVRGRGGYTF
TRBV9,TRBD1,TRBJ2-2,-,TGTGCCAGCAGCGTAGGCGACAGGGGGAACACCGGGGAGCTGTTTTTT,CASSVGDRGNTGELFF
TRBV2,-,TRBJ1-5,few,TGTGCCAGCAGTGAAGCGCAGGGTCCCAATCAGCCCCAGCATTTT,CASSEAQGPNQPQHF
TRBV4-2,TRBD1,TRBJ1-2,-,TGTGCCAGCAGCAAGGGACAGGGGGCGCAGGGCTATGGCTACACCTTC,CASSKGQGAQGYGYTF
TRBV30,TRBD2,TRBJ2-5,few,TGTGCCTGGAGGAAGCGGGACCGGGAGACCCAGTACTTC,CAWRKRDRETQYF
TRBV9,TRBD2,TRBJ2-1,-,TGTGCCAGCAGCCTTGGCTTTAGCGGGAGGAACTACAATGAGCAGTTCTTC,CASSLGFSGRNYNEQFF
TRBV4-1,TRBD1,TRBJ1-1,once,TGCGCCAGCAGCCTCGGGCAGGGACAGGGCGTTACTGAAGCTTTCTTT,CASSLGQGQGVTEAFF
TRBV6-6,-,TRBJ2-3,-,TGTGCCAGCAGTTATGGACAGCACACAGATACGCAGTATTTT,CASSYGQHTDTQYF
TRBV2,-,TRBJ1-1,few,TGTGCCAGGCACCGGAACACTGAAGCTTTCTTT,CARHRNTEAFF
TRBV7-2,-,TRBJ1-3,-,TGTGCCAGCAGCTTCGGGGGCTCTGGAAACACCATATATTTT,CASSFGGSGNTIYF
TRBV10-1,-,TRBJ2-2,-,TGCGCCAGCAGTGAGCGACCGAGGGGGAGCACCGGGGAGCTGTTTTTT,CASSERPRGSTGELFF
TRBV5-1,-,TRBJ2-1,-,TGCGCCAGCAGCCAAGCGGACTCCTACAATGAGCAGTTCTTC,CASSQADSYNEQFF
TRBV9,TRBD1,TRBJ1-3,many,TGTGCCAGCAGCTCCCGGGACAGGGGCTCTGGAAACACCATATATTTT,CASSSRDRGSGNTIYF
TRBV7-3,TRBD2,TRBJ2-1,many,TGTGCCAGCAGCCCCGAAGCGGGAAGAACTGAGCAGTTCTTC,CASSPEAGRTEQFF
TRBV4-1,-,TRBJ2-6,-,TGCGCCAGCAGCCAAGGGGGCTCTGGGGCCAACGTCCTGACTTTC,CASSQGGSGANVLTF
TRBV6-8,TRBD2,TRBJ2-7,-,TGTGCCAGCAGGTTTAAGGGACTAGCAAACGAGCAGTACTTC,CASRFKGLANEQYF
TRBV2,TRBD1,TRBJ2-7,-,TGTGCCAGCAGTGAAAAATCTTGGGACAGGGAGGACGAGCAGTACTTC,CASSEKSWDREDEQYF
TRBV2,-,TRBJ2-7,few,TGTGCCAGCGCTCGGGCGAACCCGAGGTACGAGCAGTACTTC,CASARANPRYEQYF
TRBV11-2,-,TRBJ1-5,-,TGTGCCAGCAGCCGCGACAGTCGGGCCCAGCATTTT,CASSRDSRAQHF
TRBV16,-,TRBJ1-1,-,TGTGCCAGCAGCCAGTGGAGTGAGGATCGGGACACTGAAGCTTTCTTT,CASSQWSEDRDTEAFF
TRBV5-6,TRBD2,TRBJ2-3,few,TGTGCCAGCAATGCGGGAGGCACAGATACGCAGTATTTT,CASNAGGTDTQYF
TRBV19,TRBD2,TRBJ2-1,-,TGTGCCAGTAGTTCCCGACTAGCGGGAGGTTTTAATGAGCAGTTCTTC,CASSSRLAGGFNEQFF
TRBV7-2,-,TRBJ2-3,-,TGTGCCAGCAGCTTGTTTAGGGACACAGATACGCAGTATTTT,CASSLFRDTDTQYF
TRBV28,-,TRBJ1-5,-,TGTGCCAGCACCCGGATTGAAGACAATCAGCCCCAGCATTTT,CASTRIEDNQPQHF
TRBV11-2,-,TRBJ2-7,few,TGTGCCAGCAGCTCCCGGCGGGACTCCTACGAGCAGTACTTC,CASSSRRDSYEQYF
TRBV4-1,TRBD1,TRBJ2-1,-,TGCGCCAGCAGCCATCGAGGACAGGGAATGGATGAGCAGTTCTTC,CASSHRGQGMDEQFF
TRBV5-4,-,TRBJ1-2,-,TGTGCCAGCAGCCAAGATACGGGAAGGGACTATGGCTACACCTTC,CASSQDTGRDYGYTF
TRBV5-1,TRBD1,TRBJ2-2,few,TGCGCCAGCAGCAACAGGGGGCGCGGCACCGGGGAGCTGTTTTTT,CASSNRGRGTGELFF
TRBV19,-,TRBJ2-4,many,TGTGCCAGTAGTAGTGGGGGGAACATTCAGTACTTC,CASSSGGNIQYF
TRBV19,TRBD2,TRBJ2-3,-,TGTGCCAGTAGTAAACTAGCGGCCACAGATACGCAGTATTTT,CASSKLAATDTQYF
TRBV28,TRBD1,TRBJ1-2,-,TGTGCCAGCAGTTTTTCCGGGACAGGGGGCTACACCTTC,CASSFSGTGGYTF
TRBV7-2,-,TRBJ2-3,-,TGTGCCAGCAGCTCGACAGCTAGCACAGATACGCAGTATTTT,CASSSTASTDTQYF
TRBV5-1,-,TRBJ1-2,-,TGCGCCAGCAGCTTGGGCCGGGGACCGACTAACTATGGCTACACCTTC,CASSLGRGPTNYGYTF
TRBV7-2,-,TRBJ1-4,once,TGTGCCAGCAGCCGGGTGTCCAAAGAAAAACTGTTTTTT,CASSRVSKEKLFF
TRBV29-1,-,TRBJ1-2,few,TGCAGCGGTTGGGACGGATCCAGGACCTTC,CSGWDGSRTF
TRBV27,-,TRBJ2-7,-,TGTGCCAGCAGTTTTGGGGGTATTTACGAGCAGTACTTC,CASSFGGIYEQYF
TRBV5-1,-,TRBJ2-7,-,TGCGCCAGCAGTTCGGCCGGGGCACTCTCGGACGAGCAGTACTTC,CASSSAGALSDEQYF
TRBV15,-,TRBJ2-7,-,TGTGCCACCAGCAGCCTAGCGACAGAAGGCGAGCAGTACTTC,CATSSLATEGEQYF
TRBV28,-,TRBJ1-5,-,TGTGCCAGCAGTTTAAGAGGGGGGGGCAATCAGCCCCAGCATTTT,CASSLRGGGNQPQHF
TRBV5-4,TRBD1,TRBJ1-2,-,TGTGCCAGCCGTTGGGACAGGGGATCCGATGGCTACACCTTC,CASRWDRGSDGYTF
TRBV19,TRBD1,TRBJ2-3,once,TGTGCCAGTAGTTTAACAGGGGGTGGACAAGGTACGCAGTATTTT,CASSLTGGGQGTQYF
TRBV4-2,-,TRBJ2-3,-,TGTGCCAGCACCCCAGCGGCCCTCAGGGGAGATACGCAGTATTTT,CASTPAALRGDTQYF
TRBV25-1,-,TRBJ2-3,-,TGTGCCAGCAGTGAGTCATCGCGGGTGGGCACAGATACGCAGTATTTT,CASSESSRVGTDTQYF
TRBV5-1,-,TRBJ2-5,-,TGCGCCAGCAGGGAGCAAGAGACCCAGTACTTC,CASREQETQYF